Below are 29 T cell receptor beta chains sequenced from a single sample in a study of blood T cell repertoires in COVID-19. This table comes from immunoSEQ multiplex PCR, and its TCRdb copy is limited to in-frame clones, with some not included. The sample records about 140,000 clones, roughly 81% being singletons. Sequenced sample: peripheral blood. These receptor sequences come from a woman in her 50s with active or convalescent COVID-19.

The chain combines TRBV9 with TRBJ2-3; D remains ambiguous. The V and J ends lost 7 bases and 4 bases respectively, with 10 bases between them. The length of the CDR3 is 12 residues. Germline V gene data show CDR1 as SGDLS and CDR2 as YYNGEE. CDR3 sequence reads: CASARVADTQYF. Here the CDR3 DNA reads TGTGCCAGCGCCCGAGTGGCAGATACGCAGTATTTT.

The chain joins TRBV19 to TRBJ2-7; D possibly corresponds to TRBD1 (5 bases). Per the germline V gene, CDR1 is LNHDA and CDR2 is SQIVND (reference sequence). Trimming took 3 bases from V and 3 from J, leaving 9 bases between them. The CDR3 covers 13 residues. CDR3 protein: CASSIGRVYEQYF. CDR3 DNA: TGTGCCAGTAGTATCGGCAGGGTCTACGAGCAGTACTTC.

V gene TRBV11-2 combines with J gene TRBJ1-6, with D possibly being TRBD1 (6 bases). V shed 2 bases and J shed 7 bases, with 12 bases lying between them. The V gene's germline CDR1 is SGHAT and CDR2 FQNNGV. CDR3 size: 15 residues. The CDR3, as DNA: TGTGCCAGCAGCTTACTGGGGGCTCGGAATTCACCCCTCCACTTT. Amino acids: CASSLLGARNSPLHF.

V usage is TRBV19 and J usage is TRBJ1-1, with D unclear. Trimming took 6 bases from V and 5 from J, leaving 22 bases between them. The length of the CDR3 is 16 residues. CDR1 is LNHDA and CDR2 is SQIVND in the germline V gene (reference sequence). CDR3 residues: CASRPPGSAAGTEAFF. The CDR3 bases are TGTGCCAGTAGACCCCCCGGCTCGGCAGCCGGGACTGAAGCTTTCTTT.

This clone was observed a single time. This sequence joins TRBV7-2 and TRBJ2-7; 9 bases fit TRBD1. There are 14 residues in the CDR3. CDR1 is SGHTA, CDR2 FQGNSA, per germline. J lost 5 bases, V lost 6 bases, and 8 bases had no gene match. CDR3 residues: CASRLPGQGHEQYF. The CDR3 DNA reads as TGTGCCAGCAGACTTCCGGGACAGGGCCACGAGCAGTACTTC. Looking up the rest from reference TRBV7-2 and TRBJ2-7 gives the full variable domain: GAGVSQSPSNKVTEKGKDVELRCDPISGHTALYWYRQSLGQGLEFLIYFQGNSAPDKSGLPSDRFSAERTGGSVSTLTIQRTQQEDSAVYLCASRLPGQGHEQYFGPGTRLTVT.

V gene TRBV2 combines with J gene TRBJ1-4, with TRBD1 matching over 8 bases. V dropped 3 bases and J dropped 5; count of bases not matched to a gene: 8. Per the germline V gene, CDR1 is SNHLY and CDR2 is FYNNEI. This CDR3 is 16 amino acids long. As DNA, the CDR3 is TGTGCCAGCAGTGAGGGGACTACAGGGGGAAATGAAAAACTGTTTTTT. Translating gives CASSEGTTGGNEKLFF.

The chain carries TRBV7-8 and TRBJ2-1; 7 bases map to TRBD1. The V and J ends lost 1 base and 8 bases, in that order; junction bases with no gene match: 5. The CDR3 loop spans 14 amino acids. The germline V gene encodes CDR1 SGHVS and CDR2 FQNEAQ. The CDR3 is CASSLGGQFDEQFF. The CDR3 DNA is TGTGCCAGCAGCTTAGGGGGACAGTTCGATGAGCAGTTCTTC.

This chain links TRBV3-1 (or the pseudogene TRBV3-2) with TRBJ2-5; TRBD1 matches 8 bases. Germline loops: CDR1 LGHDT, CDR2 YNNKEL (reference sequence). The CDR3 has 15 residues. Trimming cost V 2 bases and J 9 bases; bases outside gene matches: 11. This CDR3 reads CASSQKGQALMAQYF. CDR3 coding DNA: TGTGCCAGCAGCCAAAAGGGACAGGCTCTTATGGCCCAGTACTTC.

This rearrangement joins TRBV13 to TRBJ2-1; 10 bases match TRBD2. Germline V gives CDR1 PRHDT, CDR2 FYEKMQ (reference sequence). CDR3 length: 16 residues. The junction had 2 bases not matched to a gene; V was cut back by 2 bases and J by 1 base. CDR3 DNA sequence: TGTGCCAGCAGCTTACCGACTAGCGGGTCCTACAATGAGCAGTTCTTC. Amino acid sequence: CASSLPTSGSYNEQFF.

Concerning this clone: Additional DNA sequences in this sample encode the identical CDR3. This chain uses TRBV28 with TRBJ2-1; 12 nucleotides align to TRBD2. Germline CDR1 MDHEN, CDR2 SYDVKM. V shed 6 bases and J 1 base; nucleotides not matched to a gene: 4. This CDR3 region has 16 residues. The CDR3 region is CASSPSGGGSYNEQFF. The CDR3 DNA follows: TGTGCCAGCAGCCCTAGCGGGGGGGGATCCTACAATGAGCAGTTCTTC.

V gene TRBV18 combines with J gene TRBJ1-1; D remains unclear. V was shortened by 4 bases and J by 5 bases, with 14 bases between the two germline ends. CDR1 and CDR2 from the germline V gene are KGHSH and LQKENI. The CDR3 consists of 14 residues. CDR3 sequence reads: CASSHPTVTTEAFF. The CDR3 DNA reads TGTGCCAGCTCACACCCTACAGTGACGACTGAAGCTTTCTTT.

The CDR3 DNA follows: TGTGCCATCAGTGCCTCGGGACAGTTAAACACTGAAGCTTTCTTT. Encoded protein: CAISASGQLNTEAFF. V is TRBV10-3 and J is TRBJ1-1, with 7 bases lining up with TRBD1. The CDR3 extends over 15 amino acids. V lost 4 bases, J lost 2 bases, and 7 bases stayed unmatched. The germline CDR1 and CDR2 sequences are ENHRY and SYGVKD.

This clone was seen a handful of times. The chain carries TRBV4-3 and TRBJ2-5, with 11 bases lining up with TRBD2. Per germline, CDR1 LGHNA and CDR2 YSLEER. The CDR3 covers 14 residues. Trimming removed 2 bases from V and 4 bases from J; junction bases left unmatched: 0. The CDR3 protein is CASSQLAGGETQYF. CDR3 nucleotides: TGCGCCAGCAGCCAACTAGCGGGAGGAGAGACCCAGTACTTC.

This clone was counted between two and nine times. The chain links TRBV9 to TRBJ2-4, with D possibly TRBD2 on 6 matching bases. The CDR3 length is 16 residues. V shed 3 bases and J shed 0 bases, with 13 bases lying between them. Germline V gene data show CDR1 as SGDLS and CDR2 as YYNGEE. The CDR3 DNA sequence: TGTGCCAGCAGCGACACAGCGGGTATAGCCAAAAACATTCAGTACTTC. It is translated as CASSDTAGIAKNIQYF.

The V and J genes are TRBV7-9 and TRBJ2-3, with TRBD2 identical over 7 bases. In germline, CDR1 is SEHNR, CDR2 FQNEAQ (reference sequence). Germline trimming cut 11 bases from V and 0 bases from J; bases unmatched to any gene: 14. CDR3 size: 16 residues. The CDR3 DNA sequence: TGTGCCGGAAGGGATCGCGGGGGAACTAGCACAGATACGCAGTATTTT. Translating gives CAGRDRGGTSTDTQYF.

This chain connects TRBV6-2 or TRBV6-3 to TRBJ1-1, with 7 bases fitting TRBD1. The CDR3 sequence is 15 residues long. J lost 5 bases, V lost 5 bases, and 11 bases had no gene match. Germline V gene data show CDR1 as MNHEY and CDR2 as SVGEGT. CDR3 residues: CASSPLRQGGTEAFF. CDR3 DNA sequence: TGTGCCAGCAGTCCCCTTAGACAGGGAGGTACTGAAGCTTTCTTT.

The gene calls are TRBV25-1 and TRBJ1-3; D perhaps matches TRBD1 (5 bases). CDR3 length equals 14 residues. Germline CDR1 reads MGHDK; CDR2 reads SYGVNS. CDR3 DNA: TGTGCAACCCAGTCGAGCAGGGTTGGAAACACCATATATTTT. Its translation: CATQSSRVGNTIYF.

This chain connects TRBV19 to TRBJ2-1; TRBD2 agrees at 13 bases. The CDR3 is 15 residues long. Germline CDR1 LNHDA, CDR2 SQIVND (reference sequence). V lost 5 bases, J lost 8 bases, and 6 bases stayed unmatched. In nucleotides, the CDR3 is TGTGCCAGTAGTCGAACTAGCGGGGGGGCCGATGAGCAGTTCTTC. Its protein product is CASSRTSGGADEQFF.

The rearrangement links TRBV4-2 to TRBJ1-2, with 7 bases fitting TRBD1. CDR1 and CDR2 (germline): LGHNA, YNFKEQ. V lost 0 bases and J lost 3; bases outside the gene matches: 1. This CDR3 comprises 14 residues. In nucleotides, the CDR3 is TGTGCCAGCAGCCAAGAAGACAGGGACTATGGCTACACCTTC. It yields the protein CASSQEDRDYGYTF.

The chain recombines TRBV6-2 or TRBV6-3 with TRBJ2-2, with 10 positions matching TRBD1. The length of the CDR3 is 18 residues. From germline, CDR1 is MNHEY and CDR2 SVGEGT. After removal of 6 bases from V and 6 bases from J, the junction contained 16 bases not matched to a gene. The CDR3 nucleotides are TGTGCCAGCAGCCCGCTCCCTAGACAGGGGGCGCTCCCCGGGGAGCTGTTTTTT. It is translated as CASSPLPRQGALPGELFF.

The gene calls are TRBV11-3 and TRBJ1-3, with TRBD1 matching over 7 bases. The germline gives CDR1 SGHNT, CDR2 YENEEA. The CDR3 is 14 amino acids. With V trimmed by 5 bases and J by 2 bases, 3 bases remained unmatched. This CDR3 is CASSLTGAGNTIYF. In DNA, the CDR3 is TGTGCCAGCAGCCTTACAGGGGCTGGAAACACCATATATTTT.

This clone came up a few times. The chain links TRBV30 to TRBJ2-5, with 11 bases matching TRBD2. CDR1 and CDR2 from the germline V gene are GTSNPN and SVGIG (reference sequence). CDR3 size: 15 residues. Losses at the gene ends were 2 bases for V and 9 bases for J; bases not matched to a gene: 11. Written as DNA, the CDR3 is TGTGCCTGGAGTCCCGGGGCTAGCGGGGGGAAGGCCCAGTACTTC. Encoded protein: CAWSPGASGGKAQYF.

The chain links TRBV19 to TRBJ1-6, with no clear D. The V gene lost 5 bases and the J gene lost 10 bases, with 21 bases spanning the gap. The CDR3 is 16 residues long. Germline CDR1 LNHDA, CDR2 SQIVND (reference sequence). This CDR3 reads CASSPMGRTTGSPLHF. CDR3 DNA sequence: TGTGCCAGTAGTCCCATGGGGAGGACTACGGGATCACCCCTCCACTTT. The variable domain in full, completed from reference TRBV19 and TRBJ1-6, reads DGGITQSPKYLFRKEGQNVTLSCEQNLNHDAMYWYRQDPGQGLRLIYYSQIVNDFQKGDIAEGYSVSREKKESFPLTVTSAQKNPTAFYLCASSPMGRTTGSPLHFGNGTRLTVT.

The V and J genes are TRBV18 and TRBJ2-7, with 8 bases aligning to TRBD1. Trimming took 3 bases from V and 6 from J; bases not matched to a gene: 13. The germline V gene encodes CDR1 KGHSH and CDR2 LQKENI. There are 16 residues in the CDR3. CDR3 nucleotides: TGTGCCAGCTCACCCACCGGACAGGGAGTTTGGGGCGAGCAGTACTTC. As protein: CASSPTGQGVWGEQYF.

This clone was recorded once. The rearrangement joins TRBV19 to TRBJ1-1; D is uncertain. Germline V gives CDR1 LNHDA, CDR2 SQIVND (reference sequence). The CDR3 is 15 amino acids. V was clipped by 6 bases and J by 1 base, with 15 bases between them. CDR3 amino acids: CASSYTGGRNTEAFF. CDR3 bases: TGTGCCAGTAGCTATACTGGAGGGAGGAACACTGAAGCTTTCTTT.

The J gene is TRBJ2-6, the V gene TRBV29-1, with D possibly being TRBD2 (5 bases). The CDR3 consists of 12 residues. Germline values: CDR1 SQVTM, CDR2 ANQGSEA. Trimming cost V 6 bases and J 2 bases, with 5 bases left between them. The CDR3 is CSVGTGANVLTF. CDR3 nucleotide sequence: TGCAGCGTCGGGACTGGGGCCAACGTCCTGACTTTC.

This clone was observed a few times. This chain links TRBV2 with TRBJ2-5; D unresolved. Looked up from germline, CDR1 is SNHLY and CDR2 is FYNNEI. CDR3 size: 14 residues. With 1 base removed from V and 5 bases from J, the gap between germline ends came to 11 bases. DNA for the CDR3: TGTGCCAGCAGTGAAGGACACCACCCGGAGACCCAGTACTTC. As protein: CASSEGHHPETQYF. Complete variable domain (other parts from reference TRBV2 and TRBJ2-5): EPEVTQTPSHQVTQMGQEVILRCVPISNHLYFYWYRQILGQKVEFLVSFYNNEISEKSEIFDDQFSVERPDGSNFTLKIRSTKLEDSAMYFCASSEGHHPETQYFGPGTRLLVL.

The chain joins TRBV27 to TRBJ2-1, with 8 bases fitting TRBD1. The V gene's germline CDR1 is MNHEY and CDR2 SMNVEV (reference sequence). The CDR3 sequence is 14 residues long. After removal of 6 bases from V and 9 bases from J, the junction contained 10 bases not matched to a gene. CDR3 protein: CASSRDRMGGEQFF. DNA of the CDR3: TGTGCCAGCAGCCGGGACAGGATGGGGGGTGAGCAGTTCTTC.

The V call is TRBV7-9, the J call TRBJ2-7; the match to TRBD2 covers 13 bases. V lost 0 bases and J lost 9; bases outside the gene matches: 2. Germline values: CDR1 SEHNR, CDR2 FQNEAQ (reference sequence). The CDR3 is 14 residues long. The CDR3 reads CASSLAGLAGAQYF. DNA for the CDR3: TGTGCCAGCAGCTTAGCCGGACTAGCGGGAGCGCAGTACTTC.